The 4 T cell receptor beta chains given below trace back to one sample, sequenced in a study of CD8 T cells in ankylosing spondylitis. TCRdb processed the 5' RACE reads anew with MiXCR; each CDR3 protein has one entry. There are hundreds of thousands of distinct CDR3 sequences in the sample; about 12% occur only once, and approximately 0.51% lies in the top ten. The antigens of these receptors remain unknown. Findings of the study overall: A TCR beta motif made of several highly homologous variants seemed typical of ankylosing spondylitis blood.

Sequences were obtained from blood, either unsorted or a sorted T cell fraction (not recorded which). The receptor set was obtained from a male donor with ankylosing spondylitis.

This chain connects TRBV5-5 to TRBJ1-2, with unresolved D. CDR1 and CDR2 from the germline V gene are SGHKS and YYEKEE (reference sequence). The length of the CDR3 is 13 residues. Deletions cut 0 bases from V and 8 bases from J, with 11 bases between. CDR3: CASSLELGRGYTF. Here the CDR3 DNA reads TGTGCCAGCAGCTTGGAGCTTGGGAGAGGCTACACCTTC.

The chain employs TRBV10-3 and TRBJ1-2; D possibly corresponds to TRBD1 (5 bases). V lost 3 bases, J lost 6 bases, and 11 bases lay in between. The germline V gene has CDR1 ENHRY and CDR2 SYGVKD. This CDR3 has 13 amino acids. In DNA form, the CDR3 reads TGTGCCATCAGTGAAGACGGAGGGGATGGCTACACCTTC. This encodes CAISEDGGDGYTF.

This clonotype was counted only a few times. The V call is TRBV29-1, the J call TRBJ2-7; 8 nucleotides align to TRBD1. The germline V gene encodes CDR1 SQVTM and CDR2 ANQGSEA. V was clipped by 4 bases and J by 0 bases; unmatched bases: 5. The CDR3 consists of 14 residues. In nucleotides, the CDR3 is TGCAGCGTTGCCCCGGGACAGGACTCCTACGAGCAGTACTTC. The encoded protein is CSVAPGQDSYEQYF.

This CDR3 reads CSARGTSGDYYNEQFF. CDR3 DNA sequence: TGCAGTGCTCGTGGGACTAGCGGGGATTATTACAATGAGCAGTTCTTC. The rearrangement links TRBV20-1 to TRBJ2-1; 13 bases are shared with TRBD2. V gave up 5 bases and J gave up 4 bases; unmatched junction bases: 8. Germline V CDR1 and CDR2: DFQATT, SNEGSKA (reference sequence). The CDR3 spans 16 residues.